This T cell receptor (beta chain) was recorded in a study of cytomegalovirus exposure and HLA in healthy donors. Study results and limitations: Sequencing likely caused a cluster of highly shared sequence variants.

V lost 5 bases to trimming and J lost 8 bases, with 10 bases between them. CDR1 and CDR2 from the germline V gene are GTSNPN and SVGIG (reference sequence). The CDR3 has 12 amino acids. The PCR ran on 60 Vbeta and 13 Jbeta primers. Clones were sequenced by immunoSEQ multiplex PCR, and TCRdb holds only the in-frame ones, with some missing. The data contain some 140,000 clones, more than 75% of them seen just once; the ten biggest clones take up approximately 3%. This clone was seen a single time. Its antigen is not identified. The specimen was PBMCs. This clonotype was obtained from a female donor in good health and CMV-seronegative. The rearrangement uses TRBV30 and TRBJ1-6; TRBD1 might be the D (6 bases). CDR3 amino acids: CAWSPGDSPLHF. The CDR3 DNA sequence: TGTGCCTGGTCTCCAGGGGATTCACCCCTCCACTTT.